The next 4 T cell receptor beta chains were all read from a single sample in a study of metastatic and nonmetastatic thyroid tumors (dated by TCRdb to 2020 to 2022). None of the patients had been given any treatment before thyroid surgery. The method behind the library was PCR. Sequencing was carried out with an Illumina HiSeq 4000. The public reads were reanalyzed by TCRdb: fastp trimming at Q25, MiXCR alignment, in-frame beta chains only. A total of about 69,000 clones appear in this sample, more than 13% of them only once. Over 6% of the sample comes from the top ten. The sample consisted of blood. The receptors stem from a male donor with papillary thyroid cancer or a benign thyroid nodule (not recorded which). Some clones in this sample may be carry-over from other donors' samples.

There are many counts of this clone. The chain has TRBV5-4 and TRBJ2-1; 12 bases map to TRBD2. This CDR3 region has 17 residues. The germline V gene has CDR1 SGHNT and CDR2 YYREEE (reference sequence). Trimming removed 4 bases from V and 8 bases from J; junction bases left unmatched: 13. In DNA form, the CDR3 reads TGTGCCAGCAGCACCACCCCTAGCGGGAGGGAGGGTGATGAGCAGTTCTTC. Its protein product is CASSTTPSGREGDEQFF.

This clone was seen many times. This sequence joins TRBV25-1 and TRBJ2-3, with D possibly being TRBD1 or TRBD2 (5 bases each). V was trimmed by 5 bases and J by 4 bases, leaving 13 bases between them. Per germline, CDR1 MGHDK and CDR2 SYGVNS. The CDR3 extends over 14 amino acids. The CDR3 protein is CASSNGGDADTQYF. CDR3 sequence (DNA): TGTGCCAGCAGTAATGGGGGAGACGCAGATACGCAGTATTTT.

This chain uses TRBV11-2 with TRBJ1-3, with D possibly TRBD1 on 5 matching bases. This CDR3 region has 14 residues. The germline V gene encodes CDR1 SGHAT and CDR2 FQNNGV. The germline V and J ends were trimmed by 5 bases and 0 bases, with 8 bases remaining between them. This CDR3 reads CASSQGTSGNTIYF. CDR3 nucleotide sequence: TGTGCCAGCAGCCAAGGGACCTCTGGAAACACCATATATTTT.

This clone was detected ten times or more. The chain carries TRBV27 and TRBJ2-5; 10 nucleotides agree with TRBD2. The junction had 6 bases not matched to a gene; V was cut back by 5 bases and J by 0 bases. CDR3 length: 16 amino acids. Per germline, CDR1 MNHEY and CDR2 SMNVEV (reference sequence). This CDR3 is CASSPGTSANQETQYF. Here the CDR3 DNA reads TGTGCCAGCAGTCCCGGGACTAGCGCGAACCAAGAGACCCAGTACTTC.